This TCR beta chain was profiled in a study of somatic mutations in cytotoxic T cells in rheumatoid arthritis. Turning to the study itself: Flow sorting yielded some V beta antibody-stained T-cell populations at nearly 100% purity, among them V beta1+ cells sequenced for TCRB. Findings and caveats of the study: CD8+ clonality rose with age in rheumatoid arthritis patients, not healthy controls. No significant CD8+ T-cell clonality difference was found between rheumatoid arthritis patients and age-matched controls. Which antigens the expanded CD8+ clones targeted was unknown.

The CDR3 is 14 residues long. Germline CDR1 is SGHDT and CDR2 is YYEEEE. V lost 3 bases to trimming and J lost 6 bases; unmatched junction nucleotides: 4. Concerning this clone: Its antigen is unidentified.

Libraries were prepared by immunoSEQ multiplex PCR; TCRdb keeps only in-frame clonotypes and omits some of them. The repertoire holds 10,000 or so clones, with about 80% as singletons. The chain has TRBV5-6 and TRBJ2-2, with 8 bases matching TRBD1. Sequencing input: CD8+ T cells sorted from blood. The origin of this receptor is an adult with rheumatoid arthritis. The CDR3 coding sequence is TGTGCCAGCAGCTGGACAGGGTTGGCCGGGGAGCTGTTTTTT. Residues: CASSWTGLAGELFF.